The present entry profiles one TCR beta chain with its context. The source of the sample is a study of shared clonotypes between healthy human individuals. The wider study: Donors were a couple of women and a few men aged 18 to 49.

Replicate sorted-subset PCRs were loaded with about 0.2 ug DNA, 29,000 or so T cell genomes. The assay was immunoSEQ multiplex PCR, and TCRdb's table has in-frame clones only and misses some. The data hold 2 million to 2.5 million clones, with more than 90% observed a single time. The donors, healthy adults who were HIV-negative, had experienced no recent acute infections or vaccinations. The CDR3 has 14 residues. Germline assignment: CDR1 KGHSH and CDR2 LQKENI. The V and J ends lost 5 bases and 2 bases respectively, with 13 bases between them. V is TRBV18 and J is TRBJ2-7; D might be TRBD1 (5 bases). The receptor comes from a man between 18 and 35 years old in good health. The material sequenced was naive CD4+ T cells sorted from blood. Subset reported: CD45RA+ positively selected. The CDR3 bases are TGTGCCAGCTCATCACAGGATCCCACCTACGAGCAGTACTTC. It translates to CASSSQDPTYEQYF.